The source of this T cell receptor (beta chain) is a study of post-analysis software for immune sequencing data. General observations from the study: Four or five TRBV segments occurring more often in patients than controls included TRBV5-6, TRBV5-1 and TRBV20-1.

Trimming pared 3 bases from V and 0 bases from J, leaving 9 bases between. The CDR3 sequence is 16 residues long. In germline, CDR1 is MNHEY, CDR2 SVGAGI. Unique molecular identifiers were present in the TCR beta cDNA libraries. TCRdb independently ran MiXCR on the PCR reads; one entry per CDR3 protein. The data show 650,000 to 850,000 distinct CDR3 sequences, around 42% seen once. Of note for this clonotype: The antigen remains unidentified.

The receptor's source is a girl aged 10 to 17 with multiple sclerosis. Sequencing used blood. V gene TRBV6-5 combines with J gene TRBJ2-6, with no clear D. CDR3 bases: TGTGCCAGCAGTTATGGTCTGAACTCTGGGGCCAACGTCCTGACTTTC. Translated, it gives CASSYGLNSGANVLTF.